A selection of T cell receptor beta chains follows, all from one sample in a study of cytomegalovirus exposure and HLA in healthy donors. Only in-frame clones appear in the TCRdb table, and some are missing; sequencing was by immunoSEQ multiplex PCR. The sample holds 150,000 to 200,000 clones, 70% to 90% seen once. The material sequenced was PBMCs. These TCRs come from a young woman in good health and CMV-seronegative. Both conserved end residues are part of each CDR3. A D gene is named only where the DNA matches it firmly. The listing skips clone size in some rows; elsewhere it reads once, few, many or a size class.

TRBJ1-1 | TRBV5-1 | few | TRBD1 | TGCGCCAGCAGCTTTCGTCGACAGGGGGCTGAAGCTTTCTTT | CASSFRRQGAEAFF
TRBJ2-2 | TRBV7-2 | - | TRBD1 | TGTGCCAGCAGACCAAGGGGGACAGGGATCACCGGGGAGCTGTTTTTT | CASRPRGTGITGELFF
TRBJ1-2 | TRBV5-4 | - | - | TGTGCCAGCAGCTGGACTACCGGGAAGCCATATGGCTACACCTTC | CASSWTTGKPYGYTF
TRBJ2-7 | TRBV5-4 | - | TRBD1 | TGTGCCAGCAGCTTACCCTTGACAGGGGGCAACGAGCAGTACTTC | CASSLPLTGGNEQYF
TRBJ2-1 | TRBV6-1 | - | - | TGTGCCGTTCGTACGGGCTCCTACAATGAGCAGTTCTTC | CAVRTGSYNEQFF
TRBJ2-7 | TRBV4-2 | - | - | TGTGCCAGCAGCACTCAGCAGGCGCTTGGCTACGAGCAGTACTTC | CASSTQQALGYEQYF
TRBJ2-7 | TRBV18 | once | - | TGTGCCAGCTCACCACCCGACGGGGGGCGTAAAGAGGGAGCGAGATGCGAGCAGTACTTC | CASSPPDGGRKEGARCEQYF
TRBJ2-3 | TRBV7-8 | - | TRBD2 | TGTGCCAGCAGTTCTGGGACTAGCGGATCAAACGTAGATACGCAGTATTTT | CASSSGTSGSNVDTQYF
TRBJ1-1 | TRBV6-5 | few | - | TGTGCCAGCAGTTACCAGGAGAACACTGAAGCTTTCTTT | CASSYQENTEAFF
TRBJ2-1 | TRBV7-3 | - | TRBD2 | TGTGCCAGCAGCTTAAGTTTCGAGCGGGAGTACAATGAGCAGTTCTTC | CASSLSFEREYNEQFF
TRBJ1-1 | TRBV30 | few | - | TGTGCCTGGAGTGAAGGGGGTGGATTACCTTTCTTT | CAWSEGGGLPFF
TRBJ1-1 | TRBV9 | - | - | TGTGCCAGCAGCGTGATGGGGAGTATGTACACTGAAGCTTTCTTT | CASSVMGSMYTEAFF
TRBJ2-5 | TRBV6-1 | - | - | TGTGCCAGCAGTGAATGGATCGTGAAGGGGGGGGTCTTAAAGACCCAGTACTTC | CASSEWIVKGGVLKTQYF
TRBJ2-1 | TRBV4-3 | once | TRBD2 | TGCGCCAGCAGCCAAGTCGCGAGCGGGAGGACGCTGGGTGAGCAGTTCTTC | CASSQVASGRTLGEQFF
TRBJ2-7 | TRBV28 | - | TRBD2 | TGTGCCAGCAGTCCGGGGACTAGCGGCTACTACGAGCAGTACTTC | CASSPGTSGYYEQYF
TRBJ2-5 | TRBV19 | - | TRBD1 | TGTGCCAGTAGTCCGTGGACAGGATTCCAAGAGACCCAGTACTTC | CASSPWTGFQETQYF
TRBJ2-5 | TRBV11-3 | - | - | TGTGCCAGCAGCTTGGGGCAGGCCCAAGGAACCCAGTACTTC | CASSLGQAQGTQYF
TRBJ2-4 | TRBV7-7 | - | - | TGTGCTAGCAGCCCCCTACGGGGAGACATTCAGTACTTC | CASSPLRGDIQYF
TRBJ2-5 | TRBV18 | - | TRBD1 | TGTGCCAGCTCGGCAGGGGGGACCCAGTACTTC | CASSAGGTQYF
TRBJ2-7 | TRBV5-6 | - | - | TGTGCCAGCAGCTTGATTCTGGACAGTTACGAGCAGTACTTC | CASSLILDSYEQYF
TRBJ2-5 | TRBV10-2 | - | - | TGCGCCACCGAGGCCCTGGAGACCCAGTACTTC | CATEALETQYF
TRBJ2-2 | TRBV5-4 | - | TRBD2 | TGTGCCAGCAGCTGGGGACTAGAGAGGGCCGGGGAGCTGTTTTTT | CASSWGLERAGELFF
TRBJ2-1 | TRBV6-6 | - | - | TGTGCCAGCCGACAGAGCTCCTACAATGAGCAGTTCTTC | CASRQSSYNEQFF
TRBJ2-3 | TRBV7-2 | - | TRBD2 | TGTGCCAGCACTGACGGGGGGTACCTGGGAGATACGCAGTATTTT | CASTDGGYLGDTQYF
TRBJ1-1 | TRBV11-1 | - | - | TGTGCCAGCAGCCCAGAGAACACTGAAGCTTTCTTT | CASSPENTEAFF
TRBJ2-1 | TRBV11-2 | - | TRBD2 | TGTGCCAGCAGCTTAAATAGCGGGGGGGACAGTGAGCAGTTCTTC | CASSLNSGGDSEQFF
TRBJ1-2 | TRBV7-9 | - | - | TGTGCCAGCAGCTTCTCCGGGACTTACGGCTACACCTTC | CASSFSGTYGYTF
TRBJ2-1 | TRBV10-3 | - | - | TGTGCCATCAGTGAGTCGACAGGCTTCGTGGACGAGCAGTTCTTC | CAISESTGFVDEQFF
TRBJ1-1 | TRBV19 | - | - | TGTGCCAGTAGTATGGCGGGGCCTTGGGACACTGAAGCTTTCTTT | CASSMAGPWDTEAFF
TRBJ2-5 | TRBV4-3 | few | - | TGCGCCAGCAGCCAATCGGAGCAGTACTTC | CASSQSEQYF
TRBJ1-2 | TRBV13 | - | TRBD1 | TGTGCCAGCAGCCCGGACCCTACCGGGACAGGGGTTAACTATGGCTACACCTTC | CASSPDPTGTGVNYGYTF
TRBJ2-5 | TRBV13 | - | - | TGTGCCAGCAGCCCCGGACAGTTGGGGGTTCGGTACTTC | CASSPGQLGVRYF
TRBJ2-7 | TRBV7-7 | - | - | TGTGCTAGCAACCAACTCGGGCGGGCGCTCTCCTACGAGCAGTACTTC | CASNQLGRALSYEQYF
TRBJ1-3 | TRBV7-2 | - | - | TGTGCCAGCAGCGAGCAGGGTAGCTCTGGAAACACCATATATTTT | CASSEQGSSGNTIYF
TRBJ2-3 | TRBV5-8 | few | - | TGTGCCAGCAGCTTTAGTCTAAGCACAGATACGCAGTATTTT | CASSFSLSTDTQYF
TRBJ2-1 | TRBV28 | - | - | TGTGCCAGCAGTAAACAGTGGATTTGGAATGAGCAGTTCTTC | CASSKQWIWNEQFF
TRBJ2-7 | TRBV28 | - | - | TGTGCCAGCAGTACCTACGCGGCCTACGAGCAGTACTTC | CASSTYAAYEQYF
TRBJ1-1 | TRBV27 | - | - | TGTGCCAGCAGGCCACAGGTGAACACTGAAGCTTTCTTT | CASRPQVNTEAFF
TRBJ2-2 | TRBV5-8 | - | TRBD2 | TGTGCCAGCAGCCCTAGGCTAGCGGGAAGAGGGTTCACCGGGGAGCTGTTTTTT | CASSPRLAGRGFTGELFF
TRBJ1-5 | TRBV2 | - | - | TGTGCCAGCAGTGAAGGGGAACGCCTACGGGGTCAGCCCCAGCATTTT | CASSEGERLRGQPQHF
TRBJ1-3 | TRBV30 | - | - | TGTGCCTGGAGCCGCGTCGGGAGGGTTGGAAACACCATATATTTT | CAWSRVGRVGNTIYF